The 26 T cell receptor beta chains in this list originate from one sample, sequenced in a study of T cells after yellow fever vaccination. TCRdb reprocessed the 5' RACE reads via MiXCR and lists one record per CDR3 protein. The sample consists of about 340,000 distinct CDR3 sequences, 8% to 10% of them appearing once. Sample: PBMCs, taken on the day of the first yellow fever vaccination. Receptors were obtained from a young man who received the YFV17D yellow fever vaccine.

In this sample, this clonotype turned up many times. The chain carries TRBV20-1 and TRBJ2-7; D is perhaps TRBD2 (7 bases). The CDR3 has 15 residues. Germline CDR1 and CDR2: DFQATT and SNEGSKA (reference sequence). V was clipped by 0 bases and J by 3 bases, with 15 bases between them. CDR3 DNA: TGCAGTGCTAGAGATCCTGGCGGGGGCCTCTACGAGCAGTACTTC. It specifies CSARDPGGGLYEQYF.

This clonotype was counted at least ten times. This rearrangement joins TRBV5-1 to TRBJ1-1; tentatively, D is TRBD1 (6 bases). Germline V gene lookup returns CDR1 SGHRS and CDR2 YFSETQ. Trimming took 2 bases from V and 1 from J, leaving 9 bases between them. This CDR3 spans 14 amino acids. DNA of the CDR3: TGCGCCAGCAGCTTCGCAGGGGAGAACACTGAAGCTTTCTTT. This encodes CASSFAGENTEAFF.

This clonotype turned up a few times. J is TRBJ2-3 and V is TRBV7-2; D remains unclear. This CDR3 contains 13 residues. Germline V CDR1 and CDR2: SGHTA, FQGNSA. V was trimmed by 1 base and J by 7 bases, leaving 9 bases between them. The CDR3 coding sequence is TGTGCCAGCAGCTTAGTTCAATGGAATACGCAGTATTTT. Amino acid sequence: CASSLVQWNTQYF.

The chain employs TRBV24-1 and TRBJ1-2; TRBD1 might be the D (5 bases). From germline, CDR1 is KGHDR and CDR2 SFDVKD. This CDR3 spans 15 amino acids. With 2 bases removed from V and 8 bases from J, the gap between germline ends came to 17 bases. The CDR3 DNA is TGTGCCACCAGTGATTCGAGCAGGGTATGGAGAGGCTACACCTTC. This sequence encodes CATSDSSRVWRGYTF.

The chain couples TRBV24-1 to TRBJ2-5, with D perhaps being TRBD1 or TRBD2 (5 bases each). CDR1 is KGHDR, CDR2 SFDVKD, per germline. V lost 0 bases, J lost 5 bases, and 18 bases lay in between. The CDR3 loop spans 17 amino acids. CDR3 residues: CATSDLTLTLGEETQYF. Here the CDR3 DNA reads TGTGCCACCAGTGATTTGACCCTGACACTAGGGGAGGAGACCCAGTACTTC.

The table lists this clonotype with a few counts. The chain links TRBV5-1 to TRBJ2-5; 11 bases line up with TRBD2. The CDR3 covers 15 residues. The germline CDR1 and CDR2 sequences are SGHRS and YFSETQ. The ends lost 2 bases at V and 3 bases at J; junction bases unmatched: 3. The CDR3 sequence is CASSLGLAGEETQYF. CDR3 DNA: TGCGCCAGCAGCTTAGGACTAGCGGGCGAAGAGACCCAGTACTTC.

This clonotype was observed a few times. The chain couples TRBV7-9 to TRBJ1-4; perhaps TRBD1 as D (5 bases). Germline V lookup: CDR1 SEHNR, CDR2 FQNEAQ (reference sequence). CDR3 length equals 16 residues. V was trimmed by 4 bases and J by 11 bases, leaving 23 bases between them. CDR3 bases: TGTGCCAGCAGCTCTAGGCAGGGCAAGGATACGGTGAAACTGTTTTTT. Translated, it gives CASSSRQGKDTVKLFF.

This clonotype was counted many times. As DNA, the CDR3 is TGTGCCAGCAGTGAAGGACCGATATCCTACAATGAGCAGTTCTTC. It yields the protein CASSEGPISYNEQFF. The chain recombines TRBV25-1 with TRBJ2-1; D ambiguous. The CDR3 consists of 15 residues. Germline V gene data show CDR1 as MGHDK and CDR2 as SYGVNS. Deletions cut 2 bases from V and 1 base from J, with 9 bases between.

In this sample, this clonotype turned up many times. The CDR3 coding sequence is TGTGCCAGCAGCTCAGCCCGACAAGAGACCCAGTACTTC. Protein: CASSSARQETQYF. The chain is built from TRBV5-6 and TRBJ2-5; D gene ambiguous. This CDR3 is 13 amino acids long. With 3 bases removed from V and 2 bases from J, the gap between germline ends came to 8 bases. From germline, CDR1 is SGHDT and CDR2 YYEEEE.

This clonotype was seen many times. The chain has TRBV25-1 and TRBJ2-6; tentative D call: TRBD1 (5 bases). The length of the CDR3 is 17 residues. Between the trimmed V and J ends, which lost 2 bases and 2 bases, there was a span of 13 bases. Germline V gene data show CDR1 as MGHDK and CDR2 as SYGVNS. CDR3 region: CASSETPQGPGANVLTF. In DNA form, the CDR3 reads TGTGCCAGCAGTGAAACTCCTCAGGGTCCTGGGGCCAACGTCCTGACTTTC.

The J gene is TRBJ2-1, the V gene TRBV20-1, with TRBD2 identical over 8 bases. CDR3 length: 13 amino acids. The germline V gene encodes CDR1 DFQATT and CDR2 SNEGSKA (reference sequence). The junction had 9 bases not matched to a gene; V was cut back by 5 bases and J by 9 bases. The CDR3 DNA reads TGCAGTGCTGGGAACGGGGGGGCCGGTGAGCAGTTCTTC. Encoded protein: CSAGNGGAGEQFF.

Only a few counts were recorded for this clonotype. V usage is TRBV5-5 and J usage is TRBJ1-6; tentatively, D is TRBD1 (5 bases). The CDR3 is 14 amino acids. Germline lookup yields CDR1 SGHKS and CDR2 YYEKEE (reference sequence). With 4 bases removed from V and 10 bases from J, the gap between germline ends came to 15 bases. CDR3 amino acids: CASSREDIGSPLHF. CDR3 DNA: TGTGCCAGCAGCCGTGAGGACATAGGCTCACCCCTCCACTTT. Drawing the rest from reference TRBV5-5 and TRBJ1-6, the complete variable domain is DAGVTQSPTHLIKTRGQQVTLRCSPISGHKSVSWYQQVLGQGPQFIFQYYEKEERGRGNFPDRFSARQFPNYSSELNVNALLLGDSALYLCASSREDIGSPLHFGNGTRLTVT.

This clonotype came up many times. The chain carries TRBV29-1 and TRBJ2-5; 9 nucleotides agree with TRBD1. After removal of 4 bases from V and 4 bases from J, the junction contained 7 bases not matched to a gene. This CDR3 has 14 residues. CDR1 and CDR2 (germline): SQVTM, ANQGSEA. CDR3 bases: TGCAGCGTTGGGGGAGACAGGGGGTCAGAGACCCAGTACTTC. This translates into CSVGGDRGSETQYF.

The chain uses TRBV6-5 and TRBJ1-4; tentatively, D is TRBD1 (6 bases). The CDR3 consists of 16 residues. Trimming took off 4 bases at V and 4 bases at J, with 16 bases between the two ends. In germline, CDR1 is MNHEY, CDR2 SVGAGI. CDR3 residues: CASSSTPQGFNEKLFF. In DNA form, the CDR3 reads TGTGCCAGCAGTTCCACGCCTCAGGGGTTTAATGAAAAACTGTTTTTT.

This clonotype was observed at least ten times. The chain carries TRBV6-1 and TRBJ1-5, with D maybe TRBD1 (5 bases). Germline V gene lookup returns CDR1 MNHNS and CDR2 SASEGT. The CDR3 loop spans 13 amino acids. V gave up 7 bases and J gave up 7 bases, with 14 bases separating them. The CDR3 loop is CASTMGGKQPQHF. In DNA form, the CDR3 reads TGTGCCAGCACCATGGGGGGAAAACAGCCCCAGCATTTT.

This clonotype was counted between two and nine times. The rearrangement joins TRBV4-1 to TRBJ2-5; 12 nucleotides line up with TRBD2. Germline V gene data show CDR1 as MGHRA and CDR2 as YSYEKL. Trimming at V came to 3 bases and at J to 4 bases, leaving 6 bases not matched to a gene. This CDR3 region has 16 residues. DNA of the CDR3: TGCGCCAGCAGCCACATTAAACTAGCGGGGGGAGAGACCCAGTACTTC. Translated, it gives CASSHIKLAGGETQYF.

DNA of the CDR3: TGCGCCAGCAGCCGAGCCCCGGGACAGGGGGGAACCAACGTCCTGACTTTC. Encoded protein: CASSRAPGQGGTNVLTF. V is TRBV4-1 and J is TRBJ2-6; TRBD1 matches 11 bases. Germline CDR1 reads MGHRA; CDR2 reads YSYEKL. The CDR3 has 17 residues. Trimming cost V 4 bases and J 8 bases; bases outside gene matches: 10.

This clonotype has a handful of counts. V gene TRBV7-9 combines with J gene TRBJ2-5; D gene ambiguous. CDR1 is SEHNR and CDR2 is FQNEAQ in the germline V gene (reference sequence). V dropped 5 bases and J dropped 4 bases, with 5 bases sitting between them. This CDR3 comprises 11 residues. CDR3 in DNA: TGTGCCAGCAGCCAAACAGAGACCCAGTACTTC. Translated, it gives CASSQTETQYF. The whole variable domain, filled in from reference TRBV7-9 and TRBJ2-5, reads DTGVSQNPRHKITKRGQNVTFRCDPISEHNRLYWYRQTLGQGPEFLTYFQNEAQLEKSRLLSDRFSAERPKGSFSTLEIQRTEQGDSAMYLCASSQTETQYFGPGTRLLVL.

This clonotype was seen a few times. This sequence joins TRBV6-4 and TRBJ2-2, with TRBD2 as a possible D gene (6 bases). The ends were cut back, 5 bases at V and 7 bases at J, with 17 bases in the middle. From germline, CDR1 is MRHNA and CDR2 SNTAGT. CDR3 length: 15 amino acids. The DNA for the CDR3 is TGTGCCAGCAGTCCCTCATATGGGGGGAACGGGGAGCTGTTTTTT. Translating it yields CASSPSYGGNGELFF.

The V call is TRBV11-2, the J call TRBJ1-2, with D maybe TRBD1 (5 bases). The CDR3 is made up of 14 amino acids. Trimming took off 1 base at V and 8 bases at J, with 14 bases between the two ends. The germline gives CDR1 SGHAT, CDR2 FQNNGV. CDR3 in DNA: TGTGCCAGCAGCTTAGGGGCCGAAGCAGGGGGCTACACCTTC. It yields the protein CASSLGAEAGGYTF.

The rearrangement uses TRBV20-1 and TRBJ1-2; possibly TRBD1 for D (5 bases). CDR1 and CDR2 (germline): DFQATT, SNEGSKA (reference sequence). V gave up 6 bases and J gave up 5 bases, with 10 bases separating them. The length of the CDR3 is 11 residues. The CDR3 region has the DNA TGCAGTGCCGGGGGGGGTTATGGCTACACCTTC. Protein sequence: CSAGGGYGYTF.

V gene TRBV6-1 combines with J gene TRBJ2-1; D may be TRBD2 (6 bases). Per the germline V gene, CDR1 is MNHNS and CDR2 is SASEGT. CDR3 size: 17 residues. The V end was cut by 7 bases, the J end by 5 bases, with 24 bases between. CDR3 DNA: TGTGCCAGCACCTCCAAAATGTGGGGGGTGTCGGACAATGAGCAGTTCTTC. It translates to CASTSKMWGVSDNEQFF.

This clonotype was detected only a few times. The chain joins TRBV20-1 to TRBJ1-6, with D hard to call. CDR3 length: 17 amino acids. V was shortened by 4 bases and J by 0 bases, with 16 bases between the two germline ends. Germline V gene lookup returns CDR1 DFQATT and CDR2 SNEGSKA (reference sequence). CDR3 amino acids: CSAKRTARSSYNSPLHF. In DNA, the CDR3 is TGCAGTGCTAAGCGGACGGCCAGAAGCTCCTATAATTCACCCCTCCACTTT.

This clonotype was detected many times. Here the CDR3 reads CASTPTPGVTYEQYF. For the CDR3, the DNA is TGCGCCAGCACCCCAACCCCGGGGGTTACCTACGAGCAGTACTTC. This chain joins TRBV5-1 and TRBJ2-7, with D possibly being TRBD2 (6 bases). The germline CDR1 and CDR2 sequences are SGHRS and YFSETQ. This CDR3 has 15 amino acids. Between the trimmed V and J ends, which lost 6 bases and 2 bases, there was a span of 18 bases. Using reference TRBV5-1 and TRBJ2-7 for the parts outside the CDR3, the full variable domain is KAGVTQTPRYLIKTRGQQVTLSCSPISGHRSVSWYQQTPGQGLQFLFEYFSETQRNKGNFPGRFSGRQFSNSRSEMNVSTLELGDSALYLCASTPTPGVTYEQYFGPGTRLTVT.

A few counts support this clonotype. The junction shows a germline mismatch at one end, possibly a read error. The chain combines TRBV7-2 with TRBJ1-2; D gene ambiguous. In germline, CDR1 is SGHTA, CDR2 FQGNSA. There are 14 residues in the CDR3. The CDR3 protein is CASSLGHGGPGYTF. CDR3 DNA: TGTGCCAGCAGTTTAGGGCACGGAGGTCCGGGCTACACCTTC.

There are a few counts of this clonotype. The chain uses TRBV30 and TRBJ2-2; 8 nucleotides align to TRBD1. This CDR3 region has 14 residues. With 5 bases clipped from V and 3 bases from J, the junction kept 5 bases outside the gene matches. From germline, CDR1 is GTSNPN and CDR2 SVGIG (reference sequence). CDR3 in DNA: TGTGCCTGGGAGACAGGGGCGCACACCGGGGAGCTGTTTTTT. The encoded protein is CAWETGAHTGELFF.